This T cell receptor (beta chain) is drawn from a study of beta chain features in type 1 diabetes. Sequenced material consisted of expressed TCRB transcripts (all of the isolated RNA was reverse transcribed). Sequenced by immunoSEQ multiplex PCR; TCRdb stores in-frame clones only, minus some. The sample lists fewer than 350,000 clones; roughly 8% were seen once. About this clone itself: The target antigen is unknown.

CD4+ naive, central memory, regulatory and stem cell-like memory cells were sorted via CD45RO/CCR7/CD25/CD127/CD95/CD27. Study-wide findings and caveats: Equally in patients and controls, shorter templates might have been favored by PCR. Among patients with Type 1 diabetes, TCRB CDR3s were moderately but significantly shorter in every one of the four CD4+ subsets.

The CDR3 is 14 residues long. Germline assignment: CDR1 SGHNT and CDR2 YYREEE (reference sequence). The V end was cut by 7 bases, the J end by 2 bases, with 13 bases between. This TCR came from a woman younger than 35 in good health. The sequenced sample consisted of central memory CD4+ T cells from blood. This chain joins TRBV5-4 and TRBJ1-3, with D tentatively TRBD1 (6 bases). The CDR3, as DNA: TGTGCCAGCCAAAACAGGGAGGCTGGAAACACCATATATTTT. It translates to CASQNREAGNTIYF.